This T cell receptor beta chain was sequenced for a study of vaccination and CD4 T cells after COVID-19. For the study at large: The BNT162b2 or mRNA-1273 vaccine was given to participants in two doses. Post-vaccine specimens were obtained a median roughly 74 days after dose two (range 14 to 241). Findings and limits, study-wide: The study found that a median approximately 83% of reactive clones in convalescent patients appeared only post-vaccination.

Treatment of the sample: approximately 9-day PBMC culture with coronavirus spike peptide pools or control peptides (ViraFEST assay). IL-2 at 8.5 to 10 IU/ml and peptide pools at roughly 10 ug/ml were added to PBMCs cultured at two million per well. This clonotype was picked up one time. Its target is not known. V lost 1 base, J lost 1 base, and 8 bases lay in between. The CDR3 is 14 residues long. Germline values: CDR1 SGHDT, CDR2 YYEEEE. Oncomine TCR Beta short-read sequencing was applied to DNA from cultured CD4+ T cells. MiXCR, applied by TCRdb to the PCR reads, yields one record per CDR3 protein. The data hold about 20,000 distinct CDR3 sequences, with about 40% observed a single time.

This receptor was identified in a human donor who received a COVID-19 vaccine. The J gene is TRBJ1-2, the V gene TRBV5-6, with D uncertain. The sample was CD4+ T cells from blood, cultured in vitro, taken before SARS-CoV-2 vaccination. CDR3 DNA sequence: TGTGCCAGCAGCTTGTGGCAGGTTAACTATGGCTACACCTTC. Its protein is CASSLWQVNYGYTF.